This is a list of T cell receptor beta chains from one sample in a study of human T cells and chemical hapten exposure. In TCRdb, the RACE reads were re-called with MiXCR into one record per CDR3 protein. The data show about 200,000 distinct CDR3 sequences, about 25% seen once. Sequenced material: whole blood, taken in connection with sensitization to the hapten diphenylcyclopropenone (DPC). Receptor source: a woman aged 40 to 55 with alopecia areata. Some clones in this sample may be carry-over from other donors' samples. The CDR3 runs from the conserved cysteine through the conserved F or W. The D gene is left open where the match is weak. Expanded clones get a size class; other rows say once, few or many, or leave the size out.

CDR3 protein: CAITATSGRFNEQFF
CDR3 DNA: TGTGCCATCACGGCAACTAGCGGGAGGTTCAATGAGCAGTTCTTC
D gene: TRBD2
V gene: TRBV10-3
J gene: TRBJ2-1
clone size: .
CDR3 length: 15

CDR3 protein: CSVAGTGAGETQYF
CDR3 DNA: TGCAGCGTTGCCGGGACAGGGGCTGGGGAGACCCAGTACTTC
D gene: TRBD1
V gene: TRBV29-1
J gene: TRBJ2-5
clone size: few
CDR3 length: 14

CDR3 protein: CASSSWPDTQYF
CDR3 DNA: TGTGCCAGCAGCTCCTGGCCAGATACGCAGTATTTT
D gene: .
V gene: TRBV7-2
J gene: TRBJ2-3
clone size: many
CDR3 length: 12

CDR3 protein: CASSYSPGGEQYF
CDR3 DNA: TGTGCCAGCAGTTACAGCCCCGGGGGCGAGCAGTACTTC
D gene: .
V gene: TRBV6-2/TRBV6-3
J gene: TRBJ2-7
clone size: many
CDR3 length: 13

CDR3 protein: CASSLVGGMTDEKLFF
CDR3 DNA: TGCGCCAGCAGCTTGGTTGGAGGGATGACGGATGAAAAACTGTTTTTT
D gene: .
V gene: TRBV5-1
J gene: TRBJ1-4
clone size: .
CDR3 length: 16

CDR3 protein: CSPRTDTTDTQYF
CDR3 DNA: TGCAGCCCCCGGACAGACACCACAGATACGCAGTATTTT
D gene: .
V gene: TRBV20-1
J gene: TRBJ2-3
clone size: few
CDR3 length: 13

CDR3 protein: CASSPDGTGGANVLTF
CDR3 DNA: TGTGCCAGCAGCCCGGACGGGACTGGTGGGGCCAACGTCCTGACTTTC
D gene: .
V gene: TRBV7-9
J gene: TRBJ2-6
clone size: .
CDR3 length: 16

CDR3 protein: CASTVGQYGYTF
CDR3 DNA: TGTGCCAGTACCGTGGGGCAGTATGGCTACACCTTC
D gene: .
V gene: TRBV6-2/TRBV6-3
J gene: TRBJ1-2
clone size: .
CDR3 length: 12

CDR3 protein: CSARDFRTSDSYEQYF
CDR3 DNA: TGCAGTGCTAGAGATTTCAGGACTAGCGATTCCTACGAGCAGTACTTC
D gene: TRBD2
V gene: TRBV20-1
J gene: TRBJ2-7
clone size: few
CDR3 length: 16

CDR3 protein: CASSLWGDRGREQYF
CDR3 DNA: TGTGCCAGCAGCCTCTGGGGGGACAGGGGGCGCGAGCAGTACTTC
D gene: TRBD1
V gene: TRBV27
J gene: TRBJ2-7
clone size: few
CDR3 length: 15

CDR3 protein: CASSPRLVPTDTQYF
CDR3 DNA: TGTGCCAGCAGCCCGCGACTAGTCCCCACAGATACGCAGTATTTT
D gene: .
V gene: TRBV14
J gene: TRBJ2-3
clone size: few
CDR3 length: 15

CDR3 protein: CASSSPLDRAHNEQYF
CDR3 DNA: TGTGCCAGCAGTTCTCCTCTGGACAGGGCGCACAACGAGCAGTACTTC
D gene: TRBD1
V gene: TRBV28
J gene: TRBJ2-7
clone size: many
CDR3 length: 16

CDR3 protein: CASSYSENYGYTF
CDR3 DNA: TGTGCCAGCAGTTACTCCGAGAACTATGGCTACACCTTC
D gene: .
V gene: TRBV6-5
J gene: TRBJ1-2
clone size: .
CDR3 length: 13

CDR3 protein: CSAPRQGEVGGYTF
CDR3 DNA: TGCAGTGCTCCTCGACAGGGGGAGGTCGGAGGCTACACCTTC
D gene: TRBD1
V gene: TRBV20-1
J gene: TRBJ1-2
clone size: few
CDR3 length: 14

CDR3 protein: CASSPQAGGENEQFF
CDR3 DNA: TGTGCCAGCAGCCCTCAGGCGGGGGGCGAAAATGAGCAGTTCTTC
D gene: TRBD2
V gene: TRBV5-4
J gene: TRBJ2-1
clone size: many
CDR3 length: 15

CDR3 protein: CGVVKGSRGNEQFF
CDR3 DNA: TGCGGCGTTGTTAAAGGGAGCCGGGGCAATGAGCAGTTCTTC
D gene: .
V gene: TRBV29-1
J gene: TRBJ2-1
clone size: .
CDR3 length: 14

CDR3 protein: CASSSGTAVAGANVLTF
CDR3 DNA: TGTGCCAGCAGTAGCGGGACGGCGGTGGCTGGGGCCAACGTCCTGACTTTC
D gene: TRBD2
V gene: TRBV28
J gene: TRBJ2-6
clone size: .
CDR3 length: 17

CDR3 protein: CASSFGTGAEAFF
CDR3 DNA: TGTGCCAGCAGCTTCGGAACAGGGGCTGAAGCTTTCTTT
D gene: TRBD1
V gene: TRBV7-8
J gene: TRBJ1-1
clone size: many
CDR3 length: 13

CDR3 protein: CSARDRVSPGNTIYF
CDR3 DNA: TGCAGTGCTAGGGACAGGGTCTCTCCTGGAAACACCATATATTTT
D gene: TRBD1
V gene: TRBV20-1
J gene: TRBJ1-3
clone size: .
CDR3 length: 15

CDR3 protein: CATSADTYYNEQFF
CDR3 DNA: TGTGCCACTTCCGCGGACACCTATTACAATGAGCAGTTCTTC
D gene: .
V gene: TRBV7-2
J gene: TRBJ2-1
clone size: few
CDR3 length: 14

CDR3 protein: CASSVDRLNTEAFF
CDR3 DNA: TGTGCCAGCAGCGTTGATAGGCTGAACACTGAAGCTTTCTTT
D gene: .
V gene: TRBV9
J gene: TRBJ1-1
clone size: few
CDR3 length: 14

CDR3 protein: CASSSLGDRDGANVLTF
CDR3 DNA: TGCGCCAGCAGTTCCCTAGGAGACAGGGATGGGGCCAACGTCCTGACTTTC
D gene: TRBD1
V gene: TRBV5-1
J gene: TRBJ2-6
clone size: .
CDR3 length: 17

CDR3 protein: CASSLDSSAKTQYF
CDR3 DNA: TGCGCCAGCAGCTTGGACAGCTCCGCGAAGACCCAGTACTTC
D gene: .
V gene: TRBV5-1
J gene: TRBJ2-5
clone size: .
CDR3 length: 14

CDR3 protein: CSAYAGAHRTDTQYF
CDR3 DNA: TGCAGTGCGTACGCGGGGGCGCATCGCACAGATACGCAGTATTTT
D gene: .
V gene: TRBV20-1
J gene: TRBJ2-3
clone size: few
CDR3 length: 15

CDR3 protein: CASSLLPGFANEQFF
CDR3 DNA: TGTGCCAGCAGTTTACTTCCCGGCTTCGCCAATGAGCAGTTCTTC
D gene: .
V gene: TRBV27
J gene: TRBJ2-1
clone size: .
CDR3 length: 15

CDR3 protein: CASSPDCPPYF
CDR3 DNA: TGTGCCAGCAGCCCGGACTGTCCTCCGTACTTC
D gene: .
V gene: TRBV12-3/TRBV12-4
J gene: TRBJ2-4
clone size: few
CDR3 length: 11

CDR3 protein: CASSPQVRTGDEQYF
CDR3 DNA: TGCGCCAGCAGCCCCCAGGTCAGGACGGGGGACGAGCAGTACTTC
D gene: .
V gene: TRBV5-1
J gene: TRBJ2-7
clone size: .
CDR3 length: 15

CDR3 protein: CASSFGEYYEQYF
CDR3 DNA: TGTGCCAGCAGCTTCGGGGAATACTACGAGCAGTACTTC
D gene: .
V gene: TRBV7-2
J gene: TRBJ2-7
clone size: .
CDR3 length: 13

CDR3 protein: CASSQNRGPEQPQHF
CDR3 DNA: TGTGCCAGCAGCCAAAACAGGGGGCCGGAACAGCCCCAGCATTTT
D gene: TRBD1
V gene: TRBV3-1
J gene: TRBJ1-5
clone size: few
CDR3 length: 15

CDR3 protein: CASRGRDTPGELFF
CDR3 DNA: TGTGCCAGCAGGGGCCGGGACACCCCCGGTGAACTGTTTTTT
D gene: .
V gene: TRBV6-6
J gene: TRBJ1-4
clone size: .
CDR3 length: 14

CDR3 protein: CSARDRDRYTEQYF
CDR3 DNA: TGCAGTGCTAGAGACCGGGACAGGTACACCGAGCAGTACTTC
D gene: TRBD1
V gene: TRBV20-1
J gene: TRBJ2-7
clone size: many
CDR3 length: 14

CDR3 protein: CASSLARLAGQETQYF
CDR3 DNA: TGCGCCAGCAGCTTGGCCCGCCTAGCAGGACAAGAGACCCAGTACTTC
D gene: .
V gene: TRBV5-1
J gene: TRBJ2-5
clone size: few
CDR3 length: 16

CDR3 protein: CASRVASGGVKNIQYF
CDR3 DNA: TGTGCCAGCAGGGTGGCCTCTGGGGGAGTCAAAAACATTCAGTACTTC
D gene: .
V gene: TRBV28
J gene: TRBJ2-4
clone size: .
CDR3 length: 16

CDR3 protein: CASSLLAAPYEQYF
CDR3 DNA: TGTGCCAGCAGCCTGTTAGCGGCCCCCTACGAGCAGTACTTC
D gene: .
V gene: TRBV27
J gene: TRBJ2-7
clone size: .
CDR3 length: 14

CDR3 protein: CASSYVSGPAGAEQYF
CDR3 DNA: TGTGCCAGCAGTTACGTTTCGGGTCCTGCCGGCGCTGAGCAGTACTTC
D gene: .
V gene: TRBV6-5
J gene: TRBJ2-7
clone size: .
CDR3 length: 16

CDR3 protein: CASSQDPGWLGAFTGELFF
CDR3 DNA: TGTGCCAGCAGCCAAGATCCCGGATGGCTTGGAGCGTTCACCGGGGAGCTGTTTTTT
D gene: .
V gene: TRBV3-1
J gene: TRBJ2-2
clone size: .
CDR3 length: 19

CDR3 protein: CASSQSSSGGDNEQFF
CDR3 DNA: TGCGCCAGCAGCCAATCCTCTAGCGGAGGGGACAATGAGCAGTTCTTC
D gene: TRBD2
V gene: TRBV4-1
J gene: TRBJ2-1
clone size: few
CDR3 length: 16

CDR3 protein: CASSGQGGETQYF
CDR3 DNA: TGTGCCAGCAGCGGGCAAGGAGGAGAGACCCAGTACTTC
D gene: .
V gene: TRBV7-2
J gene: TRBJ2-5
clone size: few
CDR3 length: 13

CDR3 protein: CASSQDIGGGTDTQYF
CDR3 DNA: TGTGCCAGCAGCCAAGATATCGGGGGTGGTACAGATACGCAGTATTTT
D gene: .
V gene: TRBV4-2
J gene: TRBJ2-3
clone size: few
CDR3 length: 16

CDR3 protein: CSTGENSNQPQHF
CDR3 DNA: TGCAGCACGGGGGAGAATAGCAATCAGCCCCAGCATTTT
D gene: .
V gene: TRBV29-1
J gene: TRBJ1-5
clone size: few
CDR3 length: 13

CDR3 protein: CASRGGVGGETQYF
CDR3 DNA: TGTGCCAGCAGAGGAGGAGTCGGGGGGGAGACCCAGTACTTC
D gene: TRBD2
V gene: TRBV2
J gene: TRBJ2-5
clone size: .
CDR3 length: 14

CDR3 protein: CASSLAYQAFF
CDR3 DNA: TGTGCCAGCAGCTTAGCTTATCAAGCTTTCTTT
D gene: .
V gene: TRBV7-2
J gene: TRBJ1-1
clone size: few
CDR3 length: 11

CDR3 protein: CASSLDPGQEAFF
CDR3 DNA: TGTGCCAGCAGCTTAGATCCGGGACAGGAAGCTTTCTTT
D gene: TRBD1
V gene: TRBV7-9
J gene: TRBJ1-1
clone size: .
CDR3 length: 13

CDR3 protein: CASSGIYSNQPQHF
CDR3 DNA: TGTGCCAGCAGTGGGATCTATAGCAATCAGCCCCAGCATTTT
D gene: .
V gene: TRBV6-2/TRBV6-3
J gene: TRBJ1-5
clone size: .
CDR3 length: 14

CDR3 protein: CSAQGLAGANTGELFF
CDR3 DNA: TGCAGTGCTCAAGGACTAGCGGGAGCGAACACCGGGGAGCTGTTTTTT
D gene: TRBD2
V gene: TRBV20-1
J gene: TRBJ2-2
clone size: few
CDR3 length: 16

CDR3 protein: CASSLGALLSGANVLTF
CDR3 DNA: TGTGCCAGCAGTTTGGGGGCCTTGCTCTCTGGGGCCAACGTCCTGACTTTC
D gene: .
V gene: TRBV27
J gene: TRBJ2-6
clone size: few
CDR3 length: 17

CDR3 protein: CASSISGSQVDTQYF
CDR3 DNA: TGTGCCAGCAGTATTAGCGGGAGCCAGGTGGATACGCAGTATTTT
D gene: TRBD2
V gene: TRBV12-3/TRBV12-4
J gene: TRBJ2-3
clone size: .
CDR3 length: 15

CDR3 protein: CATKMKDMNTEAFF
CDR3 DNA: TGTGCCACCAAAATGAAGGATATGAACACTGAAGCTTTCTTT
D gene: .
V gene: TRBV5-6
J gene: TRBJ1-1
clone size: .
CDR3 length: 14

CDR3 protein: CASSLVSSGMTGELFF
CDR3 DNA: TGTGCCAGCAGCTTAGTATCTAGCGGGATGACCGGGGAGCTGTTTTTT
D gene: TRBD2
V gene: TRBV7-2
J gene: TRBJ2-2
clone size: few
CDR3 length: 16